The T cell receptor (beta chain) under discussion was sequenced for a study of regulatory T cells in long-lasting Graves disease. CDR3 length: 13 amino acids. Trimming took off 2 bases at V and 0 bases at J, with 5 bases between the two ends. Germline CDR1 reads SQVTM; CDR2 reads ANQGSEA. Documented time point: newly diagnosed GD, antithyroid drugs for less than 3 months. PBMC-extracted RNA yielded the TCR library. Both iRepertoire HTBI primers and Arm-PCR of CDR3 regions were used to build the TCR beta libraries. TCRdb processed the multiplex PCR reads anew with MiXCR; each CDR3 protein has one entry. The sample includes over 500,000 distinct CDR3 sequences, around 15% of them seen just once. The same data also went into a second study, on T cells in Graves' hyperthyroidism and ophthalmopathy.

V usage is TRBV29-1 and J usage is TRBJ1-3; D ambiguous. The sequence was collected from a man aged 18 to 30 with Graves disease. The sample consisted of peripheral blood mononuclear cells (PBMCs), taken at new diagnosis, from a patient treated with antithyroid drugs. In nucleotides, the CDR3 is TGCAGCGTTGAACCGATCTCTGGAAACACCATATATTTT. Protein: CSVEPISGNTIYF.